The sequence of this T cell receptor beta chain was determined in a study of T cells in localized non-small cell lung cancer. Some clones are missing from TCRdb's copy, which holds only in-frame ones; the method was immunoSEQ multiplex PCR. The sample yields 20,000 to 25,000 clones, less than 90% seen once. This specimen was peripheral blood, taken before any cancer treatment. The TCR comes from a male donor older than 55 with stage I lung adenocarcinoma.

For the CDR3, the DNA is TGTGCCAGCAGCTTTGGGACAGGCTCTGGAAACACCATATATTTT. Its translation is CASSFGTGSGNTIYF. The chain is built from TRBV6-5 and TRBJ1-3, with 8 bases fitting TRBD1. CDR1 and CDR2 from the germline V gene are MNHEY and SVGAGI. There are 15 residues in the CDR3. Trimming cost V 6 bases and J 0 bases; bases outside gene matches: 4.